This T cell receptor beta chain was found in a study of blood T cell repertoires in COVID-19. The overall study: Nucleic acid was either cDNA or gDNA, and it came from T cells, B-cell-depleted T cells, or PBMCs.

Germline-derived CDR1 and CDR2 are SNHLY and FYNNEI. The CDR3 runs to 15 residues. V lost 4 bases and J 3 bases, leaving 15 bases between the germline ends. Some clones are missing from TCRdb's copy, which holds only in-frame ones; the method was immunoSEQ multiplex PCR. This table has hundreds of thousands of clones, over 70% appearing once. The sequenced sample consisted of peripheral blood. This TCR was recovered from a woman between 45 and 60 years old with COVID-19, enrolled during active disease. The chain carries TRBV2 and TRBJ1-1; D perhaps matches TRBD1 (5 bases). The CDR3, as DNA: TGTGCCAGCAGTGGTTCGGTCCGGGGGGACACTGAAGCTTTCTTT. Translated: CASSGSVRGDTEAFF.